This T cell receptor (beta chain) was recorded in a study of blood T cell repertoires in COVID-19. This table comes from immunoSEQ multiplex PCR, and its TCRdb copy is limited to in-frame clones, with some not included. The sample lists about 76,000 clones, 60% to 85% occurring once. V was shortened by 4 bases and J by 7 bases, with 22 bases between the two germline ends. Germline V gives CDR1 MDHEN, CDR2 SYDVKM. This CDR3 is built from 16 residues. The TCR was taken from an older man with acute or convalescent COVID-19. Sequencing used peripheral blood. This chain uses TRBV28 with TRBJ2-5; possible D gene TRBD2, 6 bases. The CDR3 spells CASSYSPAGPLGTQYF. The CDR3 bases are TGTGCCAGCAGTTATTCCCCGGCGGGGCCCCTCGGGACCCAGTACTTC.